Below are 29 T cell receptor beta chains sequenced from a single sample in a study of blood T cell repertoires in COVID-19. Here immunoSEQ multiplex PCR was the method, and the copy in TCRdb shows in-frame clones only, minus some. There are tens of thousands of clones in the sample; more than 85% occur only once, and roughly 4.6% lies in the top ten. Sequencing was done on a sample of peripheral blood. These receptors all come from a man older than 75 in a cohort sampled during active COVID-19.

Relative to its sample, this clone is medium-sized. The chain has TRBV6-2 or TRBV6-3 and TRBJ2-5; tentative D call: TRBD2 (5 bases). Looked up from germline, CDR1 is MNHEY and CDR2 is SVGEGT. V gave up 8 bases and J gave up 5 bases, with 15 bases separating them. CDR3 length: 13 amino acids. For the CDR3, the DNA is TGTGCCAGCGGCCTGGAGAGAGGGGAGACCCAGTACTTC. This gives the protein CASGLERGETQYF.

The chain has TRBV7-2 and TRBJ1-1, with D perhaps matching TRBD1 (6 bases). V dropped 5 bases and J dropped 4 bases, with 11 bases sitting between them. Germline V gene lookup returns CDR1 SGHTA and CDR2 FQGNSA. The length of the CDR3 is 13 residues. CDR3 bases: TGTGCCAGCAGCCCCAGGGGTTCCACTGAAGCTTTCTTT. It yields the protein CASSPRGSTEAFF.

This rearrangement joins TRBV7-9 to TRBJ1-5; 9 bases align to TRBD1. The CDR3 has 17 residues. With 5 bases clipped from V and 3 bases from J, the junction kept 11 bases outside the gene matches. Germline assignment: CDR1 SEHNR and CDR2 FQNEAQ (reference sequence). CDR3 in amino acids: CASSPGTGTGYNQPQHF. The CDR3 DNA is TGTGCCAGCAGCCCGGGAACGGGGACAGGGTACAATCAGCCCCAGCATTTT.

Here the CDR3 DNA reads TGTGCCAGCAGCAGAACGACAGGGGTCCTGAACACTGAAGCTTTCTTT. It is translated as CASSRTTGVLNTEAFF. V usage is TRBV5-8 and J usage is TRBJ1-1; TRBD1 aligns across 8 bases. V was clipped by 4 bases and J by 0 bases; unmatched bases: 8. In germline, CDR1 is SGHTS, CDR2 YDEGEE. The CDR3 has 16 amino acids.

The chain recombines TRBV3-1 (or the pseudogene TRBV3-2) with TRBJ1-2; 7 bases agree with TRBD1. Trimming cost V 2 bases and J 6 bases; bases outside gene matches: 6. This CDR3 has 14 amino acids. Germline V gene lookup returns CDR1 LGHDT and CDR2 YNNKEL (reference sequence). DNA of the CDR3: TGTGCCAGCAGCCAAACAGGGGCGTTTAATGGCTACACCTTC. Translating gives CASSQTGAFNGYTF.

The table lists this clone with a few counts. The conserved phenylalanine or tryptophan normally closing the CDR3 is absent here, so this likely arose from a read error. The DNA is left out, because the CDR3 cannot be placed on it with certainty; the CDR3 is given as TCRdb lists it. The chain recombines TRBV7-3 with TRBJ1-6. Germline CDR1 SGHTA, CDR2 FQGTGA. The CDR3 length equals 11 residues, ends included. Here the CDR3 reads CASSLTGAARV.

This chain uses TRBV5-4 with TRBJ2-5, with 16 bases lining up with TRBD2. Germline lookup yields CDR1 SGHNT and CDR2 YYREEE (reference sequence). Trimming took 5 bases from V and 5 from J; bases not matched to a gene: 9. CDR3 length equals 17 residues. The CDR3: CASRSGTSGGARETQYF. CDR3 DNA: TGTGCCAGCAGGTCCGGGACTAGCGGGGGGGCCCGTGAGACCCAGTACTTC.

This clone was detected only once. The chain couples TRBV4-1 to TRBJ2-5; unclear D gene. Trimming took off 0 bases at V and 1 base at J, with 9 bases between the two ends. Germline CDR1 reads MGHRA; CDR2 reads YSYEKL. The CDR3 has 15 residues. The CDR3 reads CASSQEPRSQETQYF. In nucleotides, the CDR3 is TGCGCCAGCAGCCAAGAGCCGAGGAGCCAAGAGACCCAGTACTTC.

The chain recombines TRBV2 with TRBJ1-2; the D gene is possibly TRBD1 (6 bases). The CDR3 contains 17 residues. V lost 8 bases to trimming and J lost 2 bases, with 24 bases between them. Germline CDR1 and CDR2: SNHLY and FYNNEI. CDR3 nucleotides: TGTGCCAGCCCTCAGGGGCAGGGGCCCTCGGCGAACTATGGCTACACCTTC. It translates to CASPQGQGPSANYGYTF.

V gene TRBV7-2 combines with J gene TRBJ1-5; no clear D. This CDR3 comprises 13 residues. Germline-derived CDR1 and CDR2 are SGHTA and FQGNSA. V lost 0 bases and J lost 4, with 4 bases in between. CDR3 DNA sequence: TGTGCCAGCAGCTTAGCGCGGAATCAGCCCCAGCATTTT. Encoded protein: CASSLARNQPQHF. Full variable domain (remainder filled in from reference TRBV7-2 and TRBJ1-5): GAGVSQSPSNKVTEKGKDVELRCDPISGHTALYWYRQSLGQGLEFLIYFQGNSAPDKSGLPSDRFSAERTGGSVSTLTIQRTQQEDSAVYLCASSLARNQPQHFGDGTRLSIL.

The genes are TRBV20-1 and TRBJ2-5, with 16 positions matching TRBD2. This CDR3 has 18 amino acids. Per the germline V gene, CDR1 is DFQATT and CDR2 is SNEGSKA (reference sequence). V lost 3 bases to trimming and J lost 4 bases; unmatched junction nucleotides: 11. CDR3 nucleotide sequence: TGCAGTGCTAGTGTCCCGGGACTAGCGGGGGGGAACCTAGAGACCCAGTACTTC. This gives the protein CSASVPGLAGGNLETQYF.

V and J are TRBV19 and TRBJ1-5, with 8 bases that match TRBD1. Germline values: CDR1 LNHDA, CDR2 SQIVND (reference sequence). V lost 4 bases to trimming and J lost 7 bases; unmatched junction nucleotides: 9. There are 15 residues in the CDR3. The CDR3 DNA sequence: TGTGCCAGTAGTAGTGGGACAGGTTTCCACCAGCCCCAGCATTTT. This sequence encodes CASSSGTGFHQPQHF.

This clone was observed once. The CDR3: CASRDRAYTEAFF. CDR3 DNA: TGTGCCAGTAGGGACAGGGCGTACACTGAAGCTTTCTTT. J is TRBJ1-1 and V is TRBV19; 8 nucleotides match TRBD1. From germline, CDR1 is LNHDA and CDR2 SQIVND (reference sequence). CDR3 length: 13 residues. V trimming: 6 bases; J trimming: 3 bases; junction bases outside the gene matches: 3.

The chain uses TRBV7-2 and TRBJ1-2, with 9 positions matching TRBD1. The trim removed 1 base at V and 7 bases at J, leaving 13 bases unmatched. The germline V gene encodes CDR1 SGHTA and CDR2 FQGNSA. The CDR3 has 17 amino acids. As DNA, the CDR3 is TGTGCCAGCAGCTTAGAAGGCGGGACAGGGAACTGGGTTGGCTACACCTTC. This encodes CASSLEGGTGNWVGYTF.

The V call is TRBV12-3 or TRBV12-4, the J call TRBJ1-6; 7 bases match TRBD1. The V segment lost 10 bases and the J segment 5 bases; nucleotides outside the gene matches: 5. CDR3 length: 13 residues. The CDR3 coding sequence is TGTGCCAACTCACAGGGGAATAATTCACCCCTCCACTTT. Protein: CANSQGNNSPLHF.

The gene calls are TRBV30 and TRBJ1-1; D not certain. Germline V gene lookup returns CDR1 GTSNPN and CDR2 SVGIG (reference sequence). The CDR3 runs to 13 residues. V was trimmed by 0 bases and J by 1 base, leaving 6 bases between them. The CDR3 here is CAWSVLGNTEAFF. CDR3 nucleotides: TGTGCCTGGAGTGTACTCGGGAACACTGAAGCTTTCTTT.

The CDR3 DNA follows: TGTGCCAGTGGAGACAGGGTTTATGGCTACACCTTC. Protein: CASGDRVYGYTF. This chain uses TRBV19 with TRBJ1-2; 7 bases are a match to TRBD1. From germline, CDR1 is LNHDA and CDR2 SQIVND (reference sequence). The V segment lost 8 bases and the J segment 5 bases; nucleotides outside the gene matches: 5. The CDR3 has 12 residues.

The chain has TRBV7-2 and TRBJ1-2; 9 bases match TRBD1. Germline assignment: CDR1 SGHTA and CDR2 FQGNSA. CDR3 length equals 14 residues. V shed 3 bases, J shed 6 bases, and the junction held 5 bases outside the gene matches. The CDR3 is CASSFAGTGNGYTF. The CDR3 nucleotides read TGTGCCAGCAGCTTCGCCGGGACAGGGAATGGCTACACCTTC.

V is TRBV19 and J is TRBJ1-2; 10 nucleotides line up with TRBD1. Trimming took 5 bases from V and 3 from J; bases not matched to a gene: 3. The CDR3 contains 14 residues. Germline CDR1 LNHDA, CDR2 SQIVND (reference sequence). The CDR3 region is CASSGDRGHYGYTF. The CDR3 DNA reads TGTGCCAGTAGTGGGGACAGGGGACACTATGGCTACACCTTC.

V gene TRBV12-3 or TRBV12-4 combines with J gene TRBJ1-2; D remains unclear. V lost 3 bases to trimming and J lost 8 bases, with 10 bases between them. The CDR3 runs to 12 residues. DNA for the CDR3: TGTGCCAGCAGTTTTCTGCTCAGAGGCTACACCTTC. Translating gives CASSFLLRGYTF.

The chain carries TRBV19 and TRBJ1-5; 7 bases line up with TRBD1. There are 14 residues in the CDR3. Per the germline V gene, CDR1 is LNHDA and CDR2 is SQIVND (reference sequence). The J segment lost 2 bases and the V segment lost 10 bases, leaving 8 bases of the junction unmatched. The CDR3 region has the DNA TGTGCCACTACAGGGGCGTTGGGCAATCAGCCCCAGCATTTT. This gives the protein CATTGALGNQPQHF.

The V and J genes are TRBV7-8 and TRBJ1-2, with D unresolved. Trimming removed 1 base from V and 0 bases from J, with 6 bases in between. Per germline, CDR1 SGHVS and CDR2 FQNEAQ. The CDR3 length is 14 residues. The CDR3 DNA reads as TGTGCCAGCAGCTTAGTCCCGGCTAACTATGGCTACACCTTC. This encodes CASSLVPANYGYTF.

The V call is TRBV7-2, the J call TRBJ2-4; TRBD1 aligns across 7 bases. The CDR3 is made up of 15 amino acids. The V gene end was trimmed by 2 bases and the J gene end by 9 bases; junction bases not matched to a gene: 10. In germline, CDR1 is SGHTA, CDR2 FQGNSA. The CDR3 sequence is CASSLSPTGSGIQYF. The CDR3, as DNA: TGTGCCAGCAGCTTATCCCCGACAGGGTCGGGCATTCAGTACTTC.

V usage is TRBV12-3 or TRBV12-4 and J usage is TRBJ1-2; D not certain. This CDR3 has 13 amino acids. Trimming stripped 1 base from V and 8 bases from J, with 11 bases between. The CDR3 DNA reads TGTGCCAGCAGTTTAGGCCTTGGGAGCGGCTACACCTTC. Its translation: CASSLGLGSGYTF.

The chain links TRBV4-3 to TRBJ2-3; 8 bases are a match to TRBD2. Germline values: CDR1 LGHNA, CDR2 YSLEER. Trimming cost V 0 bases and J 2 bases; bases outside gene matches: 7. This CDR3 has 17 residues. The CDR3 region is CASSQDSRGGPTDTQYF. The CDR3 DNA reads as TGCGCCAGCAGCCAAGATTCTCGGGGGGGCCCCACAGATACGCAGTATTTT.

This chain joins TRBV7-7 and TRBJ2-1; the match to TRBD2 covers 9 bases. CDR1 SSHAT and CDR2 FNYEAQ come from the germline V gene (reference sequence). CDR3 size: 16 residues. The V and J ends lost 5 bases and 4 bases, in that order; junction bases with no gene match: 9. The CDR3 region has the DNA TGTGCCAGCAGCCCCTCGGGAGCGGGGGGTTACAATGAGCAGTTCTTC. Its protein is CASSPSGAGGYNEQFF.

The CDR3 DNA follows: TGTGCCTGGAGTGTGAGACAGGGTGGACGAAAACTGTTTTTT. Its translation is CAWSVRQGGRKLFF. The chain uses TRBV30 and TRBJ1-4; 7 positions agree with TRBD1. The trim removed 0 bases at V and 10 bases at J, leaving 8 bases unmatched. Per the germline V gene, CDR1 is GTSNPN and CDR2 is SVGIG (reference sequence). The CDR3 length is 14 residues.

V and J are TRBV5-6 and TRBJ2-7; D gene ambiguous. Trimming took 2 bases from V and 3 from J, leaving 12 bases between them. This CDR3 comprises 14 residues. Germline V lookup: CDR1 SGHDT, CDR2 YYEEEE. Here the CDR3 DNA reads TGTGCCAGCAGCTTTGGTACACCCAACTACGAGCAGTACTTC. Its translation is CASSFGTPNYEQYF.

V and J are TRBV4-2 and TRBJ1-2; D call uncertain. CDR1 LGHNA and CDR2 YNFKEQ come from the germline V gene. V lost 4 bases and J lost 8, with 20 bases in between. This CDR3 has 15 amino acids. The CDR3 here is CASSPRTQTSLGYTF. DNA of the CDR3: TGTGCCAGCAGCCCGCGGACTCAGACGTCGCTGGGCTACACCTTC.